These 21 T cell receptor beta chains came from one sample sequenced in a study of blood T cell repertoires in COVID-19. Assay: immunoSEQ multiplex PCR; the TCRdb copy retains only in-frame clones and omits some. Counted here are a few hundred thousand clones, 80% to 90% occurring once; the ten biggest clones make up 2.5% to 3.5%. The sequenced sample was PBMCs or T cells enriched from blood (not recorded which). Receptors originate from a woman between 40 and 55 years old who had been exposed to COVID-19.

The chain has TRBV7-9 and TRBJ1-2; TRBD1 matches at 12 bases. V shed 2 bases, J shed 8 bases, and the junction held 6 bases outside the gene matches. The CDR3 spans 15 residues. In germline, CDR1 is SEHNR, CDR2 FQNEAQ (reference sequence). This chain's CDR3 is CASSLWDRGHAGYTF. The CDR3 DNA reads TGTGCCAGCAGCTTATGGGACAGGGGGCATGCGGGCTACACCTTC.

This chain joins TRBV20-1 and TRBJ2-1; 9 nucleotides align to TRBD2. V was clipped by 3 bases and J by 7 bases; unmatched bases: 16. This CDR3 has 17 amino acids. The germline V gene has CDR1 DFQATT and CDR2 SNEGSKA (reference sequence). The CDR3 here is CSASGYELAGIGNEQFF. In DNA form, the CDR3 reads TGCAGTGCTAGTGGGTACGAGCTAGCGGGAATTGGGAATGAGCAGTTCTTC.

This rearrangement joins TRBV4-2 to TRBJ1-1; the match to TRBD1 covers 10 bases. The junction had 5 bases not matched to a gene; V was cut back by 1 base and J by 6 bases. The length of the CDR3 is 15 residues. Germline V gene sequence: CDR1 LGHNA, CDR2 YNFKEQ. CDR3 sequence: CASSQAGTGVPEAFF. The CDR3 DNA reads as TGTGCCAGCAGCCAAGCCGGGACAGGGGTCCCTGAAGCTTTCTTT.

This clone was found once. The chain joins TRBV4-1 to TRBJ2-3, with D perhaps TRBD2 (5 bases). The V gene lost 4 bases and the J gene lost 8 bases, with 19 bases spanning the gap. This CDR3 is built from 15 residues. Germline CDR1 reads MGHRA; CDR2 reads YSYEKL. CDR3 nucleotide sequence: TGCGCCAGCAGCCGTAGCGAGCCCCTCCCCGGTACGCAGTATTTT. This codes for CASSRSEPLPGTQYF.

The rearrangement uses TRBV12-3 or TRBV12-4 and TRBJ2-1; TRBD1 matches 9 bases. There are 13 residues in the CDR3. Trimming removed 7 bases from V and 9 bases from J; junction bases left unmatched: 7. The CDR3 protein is CASTPGTGTEQFF. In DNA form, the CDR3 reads TGTGCCAGCACCCCCGGGACAGGGACTGAGCAGTTCTTC.

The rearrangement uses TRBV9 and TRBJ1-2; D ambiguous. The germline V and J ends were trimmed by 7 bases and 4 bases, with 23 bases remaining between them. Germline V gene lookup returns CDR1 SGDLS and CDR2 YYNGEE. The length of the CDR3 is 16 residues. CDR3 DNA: TGTGCCAGCTCCCCCAGCGGGCAGCAACCCTTCTATGGCTACACCTTC. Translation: CASSPSGQQPFYGYTF.

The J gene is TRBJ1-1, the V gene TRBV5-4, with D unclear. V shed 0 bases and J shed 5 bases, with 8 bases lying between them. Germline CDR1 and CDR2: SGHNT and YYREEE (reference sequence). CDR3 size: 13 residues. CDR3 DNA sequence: TGTGCCAGCAGCTTGGGGCTGCGGACTGAAGCTTTCTTT. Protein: CASSLGLRTEAFF.

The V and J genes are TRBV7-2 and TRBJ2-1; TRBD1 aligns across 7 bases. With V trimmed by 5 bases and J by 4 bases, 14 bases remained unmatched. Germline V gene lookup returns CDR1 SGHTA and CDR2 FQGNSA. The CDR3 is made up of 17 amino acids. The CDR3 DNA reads TGTGCCAGCAGCCAAAGGGTGGGACAGCTCTCTTACAATGAGCAGTTCTTC. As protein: CASSQRVGQLSYNEQFF.

The chain's CDR3 is CASSLEAGRVGNTEAFF. CDR3 nucleotide sequence: TGTGCCAGCAGCTTAGAGGCTGGGAGGGTGGGGAACACTGAAGCTTTCTTT. This chain uses TRBV11-3 with TRBJ1-1, with D uncertain. CDR3 length: 17 amino acids. CDR1 SGHNT and CDR2 YENEEA come from the germline V gene. V lost 0 bases and J 1 base, leaving 15 bases between the germline ends.

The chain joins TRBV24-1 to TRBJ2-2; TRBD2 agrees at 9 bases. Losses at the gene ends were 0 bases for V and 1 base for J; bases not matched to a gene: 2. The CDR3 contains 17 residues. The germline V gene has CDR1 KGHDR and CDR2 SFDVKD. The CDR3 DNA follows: TGTGCCACCAGTGATTTGGCTAGCGGGAAGAACACCGGGGAGCTGTTTTTT. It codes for CATSDLASGKNTGELFF.

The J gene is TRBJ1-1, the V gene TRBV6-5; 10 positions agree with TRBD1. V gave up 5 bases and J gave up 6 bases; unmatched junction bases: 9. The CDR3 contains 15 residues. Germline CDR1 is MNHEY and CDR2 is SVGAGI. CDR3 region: CASSRLTGGISEAFF. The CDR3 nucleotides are TGTGCCAGCAGTCGACTGACAGGGGGCATCTCTGAAGCTTTCTTT.

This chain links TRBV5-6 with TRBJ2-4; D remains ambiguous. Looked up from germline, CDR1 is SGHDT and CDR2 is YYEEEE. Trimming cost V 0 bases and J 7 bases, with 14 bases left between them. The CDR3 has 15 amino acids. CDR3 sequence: CASSLALVLRNIQYF. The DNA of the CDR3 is TGTGCCAGCAGCTTGGCGTTAGTATTGAGGAACATTCAGTACTTC.

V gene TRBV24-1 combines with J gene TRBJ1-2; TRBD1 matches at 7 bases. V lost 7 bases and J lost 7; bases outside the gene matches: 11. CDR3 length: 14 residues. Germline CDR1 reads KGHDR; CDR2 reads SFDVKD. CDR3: CATSETGPLGGYTF. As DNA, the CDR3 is TGTGCCACCAGCGAGACAGGGCCCCTGGGTGGCTACACCTTC.

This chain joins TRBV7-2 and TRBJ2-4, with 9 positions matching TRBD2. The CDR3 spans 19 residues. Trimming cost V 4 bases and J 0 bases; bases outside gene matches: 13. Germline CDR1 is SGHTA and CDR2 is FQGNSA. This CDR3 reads CASSSLAGVSQLAKNIQYF. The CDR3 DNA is TGTGCCAGCAGCTCCTTAGCGGGAGTCTCTCAGCTAGCCAAAAACATTCAGTACTTC.

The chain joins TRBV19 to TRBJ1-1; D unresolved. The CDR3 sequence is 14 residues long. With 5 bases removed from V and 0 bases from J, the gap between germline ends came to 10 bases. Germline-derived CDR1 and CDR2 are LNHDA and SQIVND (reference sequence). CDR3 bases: TGTGCCAGTAGTGGAGGTTTTCTGAACACTGAAGCTTTCTTT. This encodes CASSGGFLNTEAFF.

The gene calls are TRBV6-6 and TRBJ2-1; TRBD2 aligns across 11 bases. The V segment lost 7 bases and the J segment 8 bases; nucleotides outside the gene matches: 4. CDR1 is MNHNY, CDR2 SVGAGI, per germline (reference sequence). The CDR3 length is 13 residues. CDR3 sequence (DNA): TGTGCCAGCACTTCGACTAGCGGGGATGAGCAGTTCTTC. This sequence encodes CASTSTSGDEQFF.

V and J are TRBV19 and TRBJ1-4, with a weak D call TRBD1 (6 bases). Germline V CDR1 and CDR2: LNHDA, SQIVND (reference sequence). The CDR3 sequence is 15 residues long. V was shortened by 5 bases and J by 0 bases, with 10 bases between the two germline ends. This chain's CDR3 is CASSPGHATNEKLFF. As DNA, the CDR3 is TGTGCCAGTAGTCCGGGACACGCAACTAATGAAAAACTGTTTTTT. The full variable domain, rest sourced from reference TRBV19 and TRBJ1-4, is DGGITQSPKYLFRKEGQNVTLSCEQNLNHDAMYWYRQDPGQGLRLIYYSQIVNDFQKGDIAEGYSVSREKKESFPLTVTSAQKNPTAFYLCASSPGHATNEKLFFGSGTQLSVL.

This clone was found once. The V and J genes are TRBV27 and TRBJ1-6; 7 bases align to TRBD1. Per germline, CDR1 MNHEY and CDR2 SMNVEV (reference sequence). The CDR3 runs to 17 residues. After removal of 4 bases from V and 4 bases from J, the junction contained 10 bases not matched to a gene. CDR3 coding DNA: TGTGCCAGCAGTTCACGGACAGGATCGCGGTATAATTCACCCCTCCACTTT. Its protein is CASSSRTGSRYNSPLHF.

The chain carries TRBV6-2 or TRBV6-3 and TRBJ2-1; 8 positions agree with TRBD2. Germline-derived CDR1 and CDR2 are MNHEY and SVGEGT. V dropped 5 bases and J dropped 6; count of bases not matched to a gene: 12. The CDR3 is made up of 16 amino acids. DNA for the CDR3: TGTGCCAGCAGTGACATCCAGCGGGGGATATCCAATGAGCAGTTCTTC. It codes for CASSDIQRGISNEQFF.

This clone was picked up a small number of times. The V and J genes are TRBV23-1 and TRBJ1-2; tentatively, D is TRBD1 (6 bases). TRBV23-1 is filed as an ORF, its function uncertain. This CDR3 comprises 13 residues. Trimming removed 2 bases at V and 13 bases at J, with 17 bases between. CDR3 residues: CASSQLPTGESTF. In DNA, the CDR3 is TGCGCCAGCAGTCAACTACCGACAGGCGAGTCCACCTTC.

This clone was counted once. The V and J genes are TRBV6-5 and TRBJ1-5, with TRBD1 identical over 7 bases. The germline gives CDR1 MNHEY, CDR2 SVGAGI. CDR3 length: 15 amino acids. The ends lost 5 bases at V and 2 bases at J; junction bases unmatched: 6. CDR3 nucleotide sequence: TGTGCCAGCAGTAAAAACAGGGGTGGCAATCAGCCCCAGCATTTT. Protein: CASSKNRGGNQPQHF.